The 20 T cell receptor beta chains presented below share a single source sample, sequenced in a study of response to subunit inactivated influenza vaccine. TCRdb analysed the RT-PCR reads with MiXCR anew, one entry per CDR3 protein. The sample records roughly 190,000 distinct CDR3 sequences, approximately 12% being singletons. These data were also reused for a study on T cells expressing NK-cell markers. From that report: With UMIs, 5'RACE template switching was used to make TCR beta cDNA.

The material was CD8+ T cells sorted from PBMCs, obtained approximately 12 days after vaccination. Receptors were obtained from a man aged 50-60 years who received an inactivated influenza vaccine.

This clonotype turned up a few times. This rearrangement joins TRBV12-3 or TRBV12-4 to TRBJ2-1; the D gene is possibly TRBD2 (6 bases). CDR3 length: 16 residues. V was clipped by 3 bases and J by 1 base, with 13 bases between them. The CDR3 region has the DNA TGTGCCAGCAGTTTCTCCGGGGGTAGGTCCTACAATGAGCAGTTCTTC. This gives the protein CASSFSGGRSYNEQFF.

This clonotype occurred a few times. The J gene is TRBJ1-6, the V gene TRBV3-1; the D gene is possibly TRBD1 (5 bases). The CDR3 spans 18 residues. Germline lookup yields CDR1 LGHDT and CDR2 YNNKEL (reference sequence). V dropped 1 base and J dropped 3 bases, with 16 bases sitting between them. CDR3 sequence: CASSQVRKQGIYNSPLHF. DNA of the CDR3: TGTGCCAGCAGCCAAGTGCGGAAGCAGGGTATCTATAATTCACCCCTCCACTTT. Full variable domain (outside the CDR3, taken from reference TRBV3-1 and TRBJ1-6): DTAVSQTPKYLVTQMGNDKSIKCEQNLGHDTMYWYKQDSKKFLKIMFSYNNKELIINETVPNRFSPKSPDKAHLNLHINSLELGDSAVYFCASSQVRKQGIYNSPLHFGNGTRLTVT.

This clonotype was seen more than once but under ten times. The chain uses TRBV7-9 and TRBJ1-1; D unresolved. From germline, CDR1 is SEHNR and CDR2 FQNEAQ (reference sequence). CDR3 length equals 15 residues. Trimming pared 1 base from V and 0 bases from J, leaving 9 bases between. This CDR3 reads CASSLVAFMNTEAFF. CDR3 nucleotide sequence: TGTGCCAGCAGCTTAGTGGCGTTCATGAACACTGAAGCTTTCTTT.

The chain combines TRBV5-6 with TRBJ2-1; D is uncertain. Trimming removed 0 bases from V and 6 bases from J, with 10 bases in between. The CDR3 has 14 residues. CDR1 SGHDT and CDR2 YYEEEE come from the germline V gene. The DNA for the CDR3 is TGTGCCAGCAGCTTGGGATCTATCCTCAATGAGCAGTTCTTC. Translation: CASSLGSILNEQFF.

The chain employs TRBV7-8 and TRBJ2-1; 9 positions agree with TRBD2. From germline, CDR1 is SGHVS and CDR2 FQNEAQ. V lost 1 base and J lost 7; bases outside the gene matches: 5. The CDR3 totals 15 residues. In nucleotides, the CDR3 is TGTGCCAGCAGCTTAGGGCGGGGGGGCCGTAATGAGCAGTTCTTC. Its translation is CASSLGRGGRNEQFF.

This clonotype was observed a few times. J is TRBJ2-1 and V is TRBV11-1, with 11 bases aligning to TRBD2. The V and J ends lost 5 bases and 0 bases, in that order; junction bases with no gene match: 18. The CDR3 is 21 amino acids. Germline CDR1 and CDR2: SGHAT and FQDESV (reference sequence). The CDR3 coding sequence is TGTGCCAGCAGCCTCGAGCGGTGGCTAGCGGGAGGTATCAGCTCCTACAATGAGCAGTTCTTC. This translates into CASSLERWLAGGISSYNEQFF.

This clonotype was counted only a few times. This chain uses TRBV3-1 with TRBJ2-7; D ambiguous. Trimming pared 0 bases from V and 5 bases from J, leaving 14 bases between. The germline V gene has CDR1 LGHDT and CDR2 YNNKEL (reference sequence). The CDR3 consists of 15 residues. CDR3 sequence reads: CASSQDAFWGNEQYF. The CDR3 bases are TGTGCCAGCAGCCAAGACGCCTTCTGGGGAAACGAGCAGTACTTC.

The chain joins TRBV27 to TRBJ2-1, with no clear D. Germline CDR1 is MNHEY and CDR2 is SMNVEV (reference sequence). The CDR3 loop spans 15 amino acids. The ends were cut back, 6 bases at V and 2 bases at J, with 14 bases in the middle. The CDR3, as DNA: TGTGCCAGCAGCCCCCTACTGAGGACCTACAATGAGCAGTTCTTC. Translating gives CASSPLLRTYNEQFF.

This clonotype was seen a few times. V and J are TRBV6-2 or TRBV6-3 and TRBJ2-7; D may be TRBD1 (7 bases). Trimming cost V 5 bases and J 6 bases, with 20 bases left between them. CDR1 and CDR2 from the germline V gene are MNHEY and SVGEGT. The CDR3 covers 15 residues. CDR3 amino acids: CASSHPGQEGGEQYF. The CDR3 DNA is TGTGCCAGCAGTCACCCCGGACAGGAGGGGGGCGAGCAGTACTTC.

This clonotype was detected a few times. The chain is built from TRBV29-1 and TRBJ2-5; D unresolved. The ends were cut back, 2 bases at V and 4 bases at J, with 14 bases in the middle. The CDR3 has 14 amino acids. From germline, CDR1 is SQVTM and CDR2 ANQGSEA. Written as DNA, the CDR3 is TGCAGCGTTGAAAATGGACGGGCAAGAGAGACCCAGTACTTC. Translation gives CSVENGRARETQYF.

The chain uses TRBV29-1 and TRBJ2-7; D unclear. The CDR3 covers 13 residues. Germline-derived CDR1 and CDR2 are SQVTM and ANQGSEA. Trimming shortened V by 3 bases and J by 2 bases, and 11 bases separated the two germline ends. Here the CDR3 reads CSVESRNPYEQYF. The CDR3 bases are TGCAGCGTTGAGTCCAGGAATCCCTACGAGCAGTACTTC.

There are a few counts of this clonotype. The J gene is TRBJ2-7, the V gene TRBV6-5; unclear D gene. The CDR3 has 14 residues. V dropped 0 bases and J dropped 3 bases, with 9 bases sitting between them. Per the germline V gene, CDR1 is MNHEY and CDR2 is SVGAGI. The CDR3 reads CASSYSGRDYEQYF. The CDR3 bases are TGTGCCAGCAGTTACTCGGGCAGAGACTACGAGCAGTACTTC.

The V gene is TRBV7-8, the J gene TRBJ1-4, with no clear D. Trimming removed 5 bases from V and 10 bases from J, with 14 bases in between. From germline, CDR1 is SGHVS and CDR2 FQNEAQ. The CDR3 has 13 amino acids. CDR3 sequence (DNA): TGTGCCAGCAGCCCCCCAATTGAGGGAAAACTGTTTTTT. It is translated as CASSPPIEGKLFF.

This clonotype has only a few counts. This chain connects TRBV20-1 to TRBJ2-7; D possibly corresponds to TRBD1 (5 bases). Per the germline V gene, CDR1 is DFQATT and CDR2 is SNEGSKA (reference sequence). Trimming stripped 2 bases from V and 5 bases from J, with 19 bases between. The CDR3 length is 15 residues. The CDR3 sequence: CSARPFTGSSDEQYF. In DNA form, the CDR3 reads TGCAGTGCTAGACCCTTCACAGGATCAAGCGACGAGCAGTACTTC.

V usage is TRBV2 and J usage is TRBJ2-7, with TRBD1 identical over 9 bases. This CDR3 has 14 residues. V lost 4 bases to trimming and J lost 5 bases; unmatched junction nucleotides: 6. The V gene's germline CDR1 is SNHLY and CDR2 FYNNEI. CDR3 residues: CASSGGTGLDEQYF. The CDR3, as DNA: TGTGCCAGCAGTGGAGGGACAGGGTTAGACGAGCAGTACTTC. Full variable domain (rest looked up from reference TRBV2 and TRBJ2-7): EPEVTQTPSHQVTQMGQEVILRCVPISNHLYFYWYRQILGQKVEFLVSFYNNEISEKSEIFDDQFSVERPDGSNFTLKIRSTKLEDSAMYFCASSGGTGLDEQYFGPGTRLTVT.

The rearrangement joins TRBV20-1 to TRBJ2-5; TRBD2 agrees at 7 bases. The CDR3 is 12 residues long. Germline assignment: CDR1 DFQATT and CDR2 SNEGSKA (reference sequence). V lost 3 bases, J lost 7 bases, and 5 bases stayed unmatched. DNA for the CDR3: TGCAGTGCTAGCCCCAGCGGGGTGACCCAGTACTTC. It is translated as CSASPSGVTQYF.

This clonotype occurred a few times. The chain uses TRBV7-8 and TRBJ2-1, with 8 positions matching TRBD2. Germline CDR1 reads SGHVS; CDR2 reads FQNEAQ. Trimming at V came to 5 bases and at J to 10 bases, leaving 7 bases not matched to a gene. CDR3 length equals 13 residues. The CDR3: CASSPNSGGEQFF. The CDR3, as DNA: TGTGCCAGCAGCCCGAACAGCGGGGGAGAGCAGTTCTTC.

The V and J genes are TRBV4-3 and TRBJ2-3; 10 bases map to TRBD2. CDR3 length: 15 amino acids. V trimming: 4 bases; J trimming: 2 bases; junction bases outside the gene matches: 3. The germline CDR1 and CDR2 sequences are LGHNA and YSLEER. The CDR3 loop is CASSRTSGDTDTQYF. The CDR3 DNA follows: TGCGCCAGCAGCCGGACTAGCGGCGACACAGATACGCAGTATTTT.

This clonotype has just a few counts. The rearrangement uses TRBV7-6 and TRBJ2-7, with D unresolved. Between the trimmed V and J ends, which lost 1 base and 4 bases, there was a span of 14 bases. This CDR3 has 15 residues. Germline CDR1 reads SGHVS; CDR2 reads FNYEAQ. The CDR3 bases are TGTGCCAGCAGCTTAGTGTACAGTGGATGGTACGAGCAGTACTTC. It codes for CASSLVYSGWYEQYF.

The V gene is TRBV3-1, the J gene TRBJ2-7; D unclear. CDR1 and CDR2 (germline): LGHDT, YNNKEL (reference sequence). The CDR3 extends over 15 amino acids. The V and J ends lost 11 bases and 2 bases respectively, with 22 bases between them. In DNA, the CDR3 is TGTGCCTCCACCCAAGAGGCGTCTTTTACCTACGAGCAGTACTTC. It specifies CASTQEASFTYEQYF.